The 9 T cell receptor beta chains reported below all come from one sample, sequenced in a study of CD8 T cells in ankylosing spondylitis. MiXCR was run by TCRdb on the 5' RACE reads, yielding one entry per CDR3 protein. The sample has under 400,000 distinct CDR3 sequences, around a tenth seen once. The sample consisted of blood, either unsorted or a sorted T cell fraction (not recorded which). The receptor set was obtained from a female donor with ankylosing spondylitis or in good health (not recorded which).

The chain is built from TRBV12-3 or TRBV12-4 and TRBJ2-7; 8 bases agree with TRBD2. Trimming cost V 7 bases and J 2 bases; bases outside gene matches: 7. The CDR3 length is 14 residues. The CDR3 spells CASNSRGGTYEQYF. CDR3 DNA sequence: TGTGCCAGCAATTCCCGGGGGGGGACCTACGAGCAGTACTTC.

The V call is TRBV5-1, the J call TRBJ2-7; 11 positions agree with TRBD2. Unmatched junction bases numbered 4, after V lost 0 bases and J lost 5 bases. CDR1 SGHRS and CDR2 YFSETQ come from the germline V gene. There are 15 residues in the CDR3. For the CDR3, the DNA is TGCGCCAGCAGCTTGGCACTAGCGGGAGTTAACGAGCAGTACTTC. Translating it yields CASSLALAGVNEQYF.

Only a few counts were recorded for this clonotype. The chain has TRBV2 and TRBJ2-1; TRBD1 aligns across 9 bases. Trimming cost V 1 base and J 4 bases; bases outside gene matches: 5. This CDR3 region has 16 residues. Germline V gene sequence: CDR1 SNHLY, CDR2 FYNNEI. The CDR3 reads CASSEGTGDLYNEQFF. CDR3 sequence (DNA): TGTGCCAGCAGTGAAGGGACAGGGGACTTATACAATGAGCAGTTCTTC.

The V and J genes are TRBV20-1 and TRBJ1-2; 9 bases line up with TRBD1. The CDR3 runs to 15 residues. Germline V gives CDR1 DFQATT, CDR2 SNEGSKA (reference sequence). Trimming removed 5 bases from V and 8 bases from J; junction bases left unmatched: 15. The CDR3 DNA reads TGCAGTGCTCTAGTCACAGGGGGCAGTAAGCGGGGCTACACCTTC. It yields the protein CSALVTGGSKRGYTF.

This clonotype was found many times. The chain couples TRBV7-7 to TRBJ2-1; D unclear. The V gene lost 1 base and the J gene lost 9 bases, with 13 bases spanning the gap. From germline, CDR1 is SSHAT and CDR2 FNYEAQ (reference sequence). This CDR3 is 14 amino acids long. The CDR3 protein is CASSLERNLGEQFF. The CDR3 nucleotides are TGTGCCAGCAGCTTAGAGCGAAACCTAGGTGAGCAGTTCTTC.

This clonotype was recorded many times. This sequence joins TRBV7-3 and TRBJ2-3; D might be TRBD2 (7 bases). This CDR3 comprises 15 residues. CDR1 is SGHTA and CDR2 is FQGTGA in the germline V gene. Between the trimmed V and J ends, which lost 3 bases and 2 bases, there was a span of 12 bases. The DNA for the CDR3 is TGTGCCAGCAGCTTCAGGCGGGGGCACACAGATACGCAGTATTTT. Translation: CASSFRRGHTDTQYF.

The sample holds many counts of this clonotype. The rearrangement links TRBV7-2 to TRBJ2-3; 11 bases are a match to TRBD2. Trimming at V came to 1 base and at J to 5 bases, leaving 5 bases not matched to a gene. Germline loops: CDR1 SGHTA, CDR2 FQGNSA. The CDR3 extends over 16 amino acids. The CDR3 here is CASSLVGTSGGDTQYF. CDR3 coding DNA: TGTGCCAGCAGCTTAGTCGGGACTAGCGGCGGAGATACGCAGTATTTT. The whole variable domain, remainder taken from reference TRBV7-2 and TRBJ2-3, is GAGVSQSPSNKVTEKGKDVELRCDPISGHTALYWYRQSLGQGLEFLIYFQGNSAPDKSGLPSDRFSAERTGGSVSTLTIQRTQQEDSAVYLCASSLVGTSGGDTQYFGPGTRLTVL.

There are a few counts of this clonotype. The chain joins TRBV30 to TRBJ2-1, with 7 bases fitting TRBD2. The CDR3 has 13 residues. In germline, CDR1 is GTSNPN, CDR2 SVGIG (reference sequence). V lost 3 bases and J lost 7; bases outside the gene matches: 6. CDR3 sequence reads: CAWSFGRENEQFF. CDR3 nucleotides: TGTGCCTGGAGCTTCGGGCGGGAGAATGAGCAGTTCTTC.

The V call is TRBV7-9, the J call TRBJ1-2; 8 nucleotides match TRBD1. The ends lost 5 bases at V and 2 bases at J; junction bases unmatched: 4. The CDR3 has 14 residues. CDR1 and CDR2 (germline): SEHNR, FQNEAQ (reference sequence). The CDR3 region is CASSPPGGNYGYTF. DNA for the CDR3: TGTGCCAGCAGCCCACCAGGGGGCAACTATGGCTACACCTTC. The full variable domain, its missing parts supplied by reference TRBV7-9 and TRBJ1-2, is DTGVSQNPRHKITKRGQNVTFRCDPISEHNRLYWYRQTLGQGPEFLTYFQNEAQLEKSRLLSDRFSAERPKGSFSTLEIQRTEQGDSAMYLCASSPPGGNYGYTFGSGTRLTVV.